These 31 T cell receptor beta chains came from one sample sequenced in a study of tumor-infiltrating lymphocytes in oesophageal squamous cell carcinoma (dated by TCRdb to the mid-2010s). The method behind the library was PCR. The reads were generated on an Illumina HiSeq 2000. The public reads were reanalyzed by TCRdb: fastp trimming at Q25, MiXCR alignment, in-frame beta chains only. Rows with one shared CDR3 protein collapse into an entry with the most common genes and DNA. The sample records approximately 20,000 distinct CDR3 sequences, roughly 41% of which are singletons. The ten largest make up roughly 38% of the sample. The material sequenced was esophageal tumor tissue. The source is a male donor with esophageal squamous cell carcinoma.

The chain joins TRBV7-3 to TRBJ2-6; unclear D gene. Per germline, CDR1 SGHTA and CDR2 FQGTGA. CDR3 length equals 17 residues. V lost 5 bases and J 0 bases, leaving 14 bases between the germline ends. In DNA form, the CDR3 reads TGTGCCAGCAGCCAAGGGTCTGCGAGCTCTGGGGCCAACGTCCTGACTTTC. It specifies CASSQGSASSGANVLTF.

This chain uses TRBV6-1 with TRBJ1-2, with D possibly TRBD1 on 5 matching bases. Germline V gene data show CDR1 as MNHNS and CDR2 as SASEGT. The CDR3 has 14 amino acids. Trimming stripped 1 base from V and 8 bases from J, with 14 bases between. CDR3 nucleotide sequence: TGTGCCAGCAGTGAAGTAAAAGGGGTCGGGGGCTACACCTTC. Translation gives CASSEVKGVGGYTF.

This clonotype was counted once. The chain is built from TRBV7-4 and TRBJ2-5, with D perhaps TRBD1 or TRBD2 (5 bases each). The assigned J gene may be wrong: the sequence end matches TRBJ2-7 better. The CDR3 is 14 residues long. Per the germline V gene, CDR1 is SGHVT and CDR2 is SQSDAQ. DNA of the CDR3: TGTGCCAGCAGCCGGGACGCCAATCCCTACGAGCAGTACTTC. Translated, it gives CASSRDANPYEQYF.

This rearrangement joins TRBV11-2 to TRBJ2-5; D gene uncertain. TRBJ2-7 matches the DNA end more closely, so the J call is doubtful. Germline loops: CDR1 SGHAT, CDR2 FQNNGV. CDR3 length: 12 residues. The CDR3: CASSLRIGEQYF. DNA of the CDR3: TGTGCCAGCAGCTTACGAATCGGCGAGCAGTACTTC.

The J gene is TRBJ2-5, the V gene TRBV4-3; weak D call: TRBD2 (6 bases). The length of the CDR3 is 15 residues. V was shortened by 4 bases and J by 5 bases, with 17 bases between the two germline ends. CDR1 LGHNA and CDR2 YSLEER come from the germline V gene. The CDR3 loop reads CASSPGDDPRETQYF. The CDR3 DNA is TGCGCCAGCAGCCCGGGAGATGACCCCCGTGAGACCCAGTACTTC.

This clonotype showed up many times. Without the conserved terminal phenylalanine or tryptophan, this CDR3 likely stems from a read error. No DNA is shown, since the ends of the CDR3 on it are uncertain; the CDR3 is the one TCRdb lists. V and J are TRBV28 and TRBJ2-7; the DNA was not compared with TRBD1, the D call given in the table. Germline V CDR1 and CDR2: MDHEN, SYDVKM. The CDR3 comprises 15 residues, both ends counted. This CDR3 is CASSRGQNYGYTFGS.

For this clonotype: The CDR3 does not end in the conserved phenylalanine or tryptophan, so this is likely a read error. The DNA is left out, because the CDR3 cannot be placed on it with certainty; the CDR3 is given as TCRdb lists it. The chain employs TRBV7-3 and TRBJ1-1; the DNA was not compared with TRBD1, the D call given in the table. Germline V lookup: CDR1 SGHTA, CDR2 FQGTGA. The CDR3 is 21 residues long, counting both termini. The chain's CDR3 is CASSLRTGREEEARRPSTSGQ.

This chain connects TRBV24-1 to TRBJ2-5; D is perhaps TRBD2 (5 bases). The CDR3 has 13 amino acids. CDR1 KGHDR and CDR2 SFDVKD come from the germline V gene. Trimming removed 4 bases from V and 2 bases from J, with 7 bases in between. CDR3 sequence (DNA): TGTGCCACCAGTGACACTAGTCAAGAGACCCAGTACTTC. Translated, it gives CATSDTSQETQYF.

This clonotype was found a few times. The chain links TRBV9 to TRBJ2-1; D unresolved. Germline CDR1 is SGDLS and CDR2 is YYNGEE. The CDR3 runs 15 residues. V gave up 2 bases and J gave up 3 bases, with 12 bases separating them. In DNA form, the CDR3 reads TGTGCCAGCAGCGTTGGACCTAACGACTACAATGAGCAGTTCTTC. It codes for CASSVGPNDYNEQFF.

In this sample, this clonotype is medium-sized. The rearrangement uses TRBV28 and TRBJ2-7; TRBD2 aligns across 7 bases. The trim removed 8 bases at V and 3 bases at J, leaving 16 bases unmatched. Germline V gene lookup returns CDR1 MDHEN and CDR2 SYDVKM. CDR3 length equals 16 residues. DNA for the CDR3: TGTGCCAGCTTCTCCCGAGCGGCTAGCGGTAGCTACGAGCAGTACTTC. Translated: CASFSRAASGSYEQYF.

The chain carries TRBV28 and TRBJ2-1, with TRBD2 matching 7 bases. The J call could be wrong; TRBJ2-7 is a better fit for the DNA end. This CDR3 region has 15 residues. CDR1 is MDHEN and CDR2 is SYDVKM in the germline V gene. The CDR3 DNA is TGTGCCAGCAGTTTGTATGCGGGAGCCCGATACGAGCAGTACTTC. Its translation is CASSLYAGARYEQYF.

In its sample, this clonotype was seen many times. The CDR3 nucleotides read TGCAGTGCCGGGACTAGCGGGAGTTATGAGCAGTTCTTC. Its translation: CSAGTSGSYEQFF. V gene TRBV20-1 combines with J gene TRBJ2-1; TRBD2 agrees at 14 bases. The germline V gene encodes CDR1 DFQATT and CDR2 SNEGSKA (reference sequence). V lost 6 bases to trimming and J lost 8 bases; unmatched junction nucleotides: 3. The CDR3 length is 13 residues.

This chain links TRBV6-2 or TRBV6-3 with TRBJ1-1; no clear D. The CDR3 is 14 amino acids. Germline V gene lookup returns CDR1 MNHEY and CDR2 SVGEGT. V shed 2 bases and J shed 5 bases, with 12 bases lying between them. Written as DNA, the CDR3 is TGTGCCAGCAGTTACCTCTCCAGTTTGACTGAAGCTTTCTTT. Residues: CASSYLSSLTEAFF.

This clonotype was found a few times. This sequence joins TRBV7-3 and TRBJ2-3; D remains ambiguous. The CDR3 has 13 residues. Per the germline V gene, CDR1 is SGHTA and CDR2 is FQGTGA. V shed 5 bases and J shed 2 bases, with 8 bases lying between them. The CDR3 DNA reads as TGTGCCAGCAGCCCCAAGCCCACAGATACGCAGTATTTT. It codes for CASSPKPTDTQYF.

Remarks on this clonotype: A read error may be the cause here, since a much bigger clone is one base away. The chain uses TRBV27 and TRBJ2-1; 7 bases match TRBD2. The end of the DNA fits TRBJ2-7 better, so the J call may be wrong. The CDR3 extends over 19 amino acids. Germline CDR1 reads MNHEY; CDR2 reads SMNVEV (reference sequence). The chain's CDR3 is CASSARGPRGGSSYNEQYF. DNA of the CDR3: TGTGCCAGCAGTGCGCGGGGCCCTAGGGGCGGGAGCTCCTACAATGAGCAGTACTTC.

V is TRBV7-2 and J is TRBJ2-3; 9 bases are shared with TRBD2. The end of the DNA fits TRBJ2-7 better, so the J call may be wrong. This CDR3 has 13 residues. Per germline, CDR1 SGHTA and CDR2 FQGNSA. This CDR3 is CASSARGGVEQYF. Here the CDR3 DNA reads TGTGCCAGCAGCGCGCGGGGGGGCGTCGAGCAGTACTTC.

The CDR3 loop is CASSLGVWRDQETQYF. The CDR3 region has the DNA TGTGCCAGCAGCTTAGGGGTGTGGCGGGACCAAGAGACCCAGTACTTC. V usage is TRBV7-2 and J usage is TRBJ1-1; D possibly corresponds to TRBD2 (5 bases). The end of the DNA is better explained by TRBJ2-5, so the J call may be wrong. Germline V CDR1 and CDR2: SGHTA, FQGNSA. This CDR3 spans 16 amino acids.

The chain is built from TRBV10-3 and TRBJ1-2; maybe TRBD1 (6 bases). The ends were cut back, 1 base at V and 1 base at J, with 19 bases in the middle. This CDR3 contains 18 residues. Germline assignment: CDR1 ENHRY and CDR2 SYGVKD. This CDR3 reads CAISEFIPQGTGNYGYTF. The CDR3 bases are TGTGCCATCAGTGAGTTTATCCCGCAGGGGACGGGTAACTATGGCTACACCTTC.

As for this clonotype: The junction departs from the called germline gene at one end, perhaps through a read error. The chain combines TRBV7-6 with TRBJ2-4; 7 positions agree with TRBD1. The J call may not be correct, given that the DNA end is closer to TRBJ2-5. From germline, CDR1 is SGHVS and CDR2 FNYEAQ. This CDR3 contains 15 residues. Here the CDR3 DNA reads TGTGCTAGCACTCCCGGTCTAGGGGGCGGGGAGACCCAGTACTTC. Its translation: CASTPGLGGGETQYF.

This clonotype was recorded once. The chain joins TRBV7-9 to TRBJ2-7; a possible D gene is TRBD2 (6 bases). This CDR3 region has 15 residues. Germline V gene lookup returns CDR1 SEHNR and CDR2 FQNEAQ (reference sequence). Trimming cost V 0 bases and J 6 bases, with 15 bases left between them. The DNA for the CDR3 is TGTGCCAGCAGCTTAGCCGTTGGGAGGTCGACCGAGCAGTACTTC. Encoded protein: CASSLAVGRSTEQYF.

This clonotype appeared a few times. Given the absence of the conserved phenylalanine or tryptophan at the CDR3 end, a read error is likely. Because the CDR3's place on the DNA is in doubt, the DNA is left out and the CDR3 is given as listed by TCRdb. The rearrangement uses TRBV28 and TRBJ2-7. Germline lookup yields CDR1 MDHEN and CDR2 SYDVKM. Termini included, the CDR3 measures 8 amino acids. The CDR3 loop is CASSLCCK.

This clonotype has ten or more counts. The chain carries TRBV12-3 or TRBV12-4 and TRBJ2-5; D call uncertain. The CDR3 sequence is 15 residues long. The V end was cut by 3 bases, the J end by 2 bases, with 13 bases between. CDR3 nucleotides: TGTGCCAGCAGTTTGGCCCTGGGAACACAAGAGACCCAGTACTTC. Its protein product is CASSLALGTQETQYF.

The V and J genes are TRBV7-2 and TRBJ2-7; D might be TRBD1 or TRBD2, each matching 5 bases. TRBJ2-5 matches the DNA end more closely, so the J call is doubtful. Germline lookup yields CDR1 SGHTA and CDR2 FQGNSA. This CDR3 spans 14 amino acids. The CDR3 DNA follows: TGTGCCAGCAGCTTAGAGAGGGGTTTAGAGACCCAGTACTTC. Translation gives CASSLERGLETQYF.

In its sample, this clonotype was seen a few times. V and J are TRBV7-3 and TRBJ2-5; no clear D. The DNA end favors TRBJ2-7, so the J call may be wrong. Germline V lookup: CDR1 SGHTA, CDR2 FQGTGA. This CDR3 spans 13 amino acids. CDR3 region: CASSLTRTYEQYF. The DNA of the CDR3 is TGTGCCAGCAGCTTAACCCGCACCTACGAGCAGTACTTC.

The V and J genes are TRBV11-3 and TRBJ2-5; 10 bases align to TRBD2. This CDR3 contains 15 residues. Germline assignment: CDR1 SGHNT and CDR2 YENEEA. After removal of 5 bases from V and 2 bases from J, the junction contained 5 bases not matched to a gene. The CDR3 sequence is CASSQGTSDQETQYF. CDR3 nucleotides: TGTGCCAGCAGCCAAGGGACTAGCGATCAAGAGACCCAGTACTTC.

The chain carries TRBV7-8 and TRBJ2-5, with D tentatively TRBD2 (6 bases). CDR3 length equals 14 residues. Germline V gives CDR1 SGHVS, CDR2 FQNEAQ. V was cut by 8 bases and J by 4 bases, with 17 bases left in between. In nucleotides, the CDR3 is TGTGCCAGCCGGAAAATGGGGGGAACAGAGACCCAGTACTTC. Its translation is CASRKMGGTETQYF.

V and J are TRBV12-3 or TRBV12-4 and TRBJ2-5; tentative D call: TRBD2 (6 bases). The J call may be faulty, since TRBJ2-3 better matches the DNA end. CDR3 length: 16 residues. The CDR3 here is CASSSRLVRTSDTQYF. The CDR3 nucleotides read TGTGCCAGCAGTTCCCGACTAGTTAGGACCTCAGATACGCAGTATTTT.

This clonotype has only one observation. J is TRBJ2-2 and V is TRBV7-2; possibly TRBD2 for D (6 bases). V lost 2 bases and J lost 3, with 7 bases in between. Germline V gives CDR1 SGHTA, CDR2 FQGNSA. This CDR3 is built from 14 residues. CDR3 residues: CASSLLAYTGELFF. The DNA for the CDR3 is TGTGCCAGCAGCTTACTAGCGTACACCGGGGAGCTGTTTTTT.

This clonotype was observed many times. CDR3: CASSLRPQLTVQPQHF. The DNA for the CDR3 is TGTGCCAGCAGCTTACGCCCCCAATTAACGGTTCAGCCCCAGCATTTT. The J gene is TRBJ1-5, the V gene TRBV7-2; no clear D gene. From germline, CDR1 is SGHTA and CDR2 FQGNSA. This CDR3 has 16 amino acids. The ends were cut back, 2 bases at V and 6 bases at J, with 17 bases in the middle.

There are many counts of this clonotype. This chain joins TRBV7-3 and TRBJ1-5; D is perhaps TRBD1 (5 bases). From germline, CDR1 is SGHTA and CDR2 FQGTGA. V lost 5 bases, J lost 5 bases, and 16 bases lay in between. The CDR3 consists of 15 residues. CDR3 sequence (DNA): TGTGCCAGCAGCCCCCGACACAGGAGATATCAGCCCCAGCATTTT. Residues: CASSPRHRRYQPQHF. Drawing the rest from reference TRBV7-3 and TRBJ1-5, the complete variable domain is GAGVSQTPSNKVTEKGKYVELRCDPISGHTALYWYRQSLGQGPEFLIYFQGTGAADDSGLPNDRFFAVRPEGSVSTLKIQRTERGDSAVYLCASSPRHRRYQPQHFGDGTRLSIL.

This clonotype ranks as medium-sized. The chain has TRBV7-9 and TRBJ2-1; 12 positions match TRBD2. Germline V gene lookup returns CDR1 SEHNR and CDR2 FQNEAQ (reference sequence). V lost 6 bases and J lost 6; bases outside the gene matches: 15. This CDR3 has 18 residues. The CDR3 nucleotides are TGTGCCAGCAGTCCCACCCCGTTACTAGCGGGAGGACGCAATGAGCAGTTCTTC. The encoded protein is CASSPTPLLAGGRNEQFF.